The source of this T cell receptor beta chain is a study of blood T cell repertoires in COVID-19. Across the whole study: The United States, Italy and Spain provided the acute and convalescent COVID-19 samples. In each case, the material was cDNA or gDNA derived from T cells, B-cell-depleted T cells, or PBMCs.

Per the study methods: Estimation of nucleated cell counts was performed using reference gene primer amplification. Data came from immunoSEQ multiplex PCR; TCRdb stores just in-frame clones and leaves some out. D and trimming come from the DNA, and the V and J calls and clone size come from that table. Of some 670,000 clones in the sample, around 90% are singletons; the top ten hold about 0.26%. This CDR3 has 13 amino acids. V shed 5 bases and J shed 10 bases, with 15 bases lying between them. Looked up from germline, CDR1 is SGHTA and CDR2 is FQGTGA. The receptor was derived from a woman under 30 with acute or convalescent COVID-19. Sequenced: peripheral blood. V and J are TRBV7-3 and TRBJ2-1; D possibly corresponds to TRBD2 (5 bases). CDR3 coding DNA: TGTGCCAGCAGCCCTTATCCGGGGAGCGAGCAGTTCTTC. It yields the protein CASSPYPGSEQFF.